According to its frequency, the clone carrying this T cell receptor (beta chain) is medium-sized (0.01 to 0.1%). What it binds is not known. This specimen comes from a study of CXCR3-negative and CXCR3-positive naive CD8 T cells. Study as a whole: A total of some 130 million TRB reads was generated, with about 1.5 +/- 0.3 million per library. Overall study results and limits: Relative to memory CD8+ cells, whose diversity was much lower, both naive subsets had comparably high diversity.

CD45RO-CCR7+CD27+CD95- expression identified naive CD8+ T cells. The CDR3 spans 12 residues. The germline gives CDR1 MNHEY, CDR2 SVGAGI. The authors prepared UMI-labeled TRB cDNA libraries by 5' RACE. TCRdb processed the 5' RACE reads again and assigns one entry to each CDR3 protein, with no DNA. The sample table includes about 5,500 distinct CDR3 sequences. The sequence was collected from a human donor in good health. Some clones in this sample may be carry-over from other donors' samples. V usage is TRBV6-5 and J usage is TRBJ1-2; TCRdb calls TRBD1, which cannot be checked without DNA. The sequenced material came from naive CXCR3- CD8+ T cells from blood. Subset indicated: CD45RO-CCR7+CD27+CD95- naive CD8+ T cells lacking CXCR3 (TNR3-). CDR3 region: CASSYEGVGYTF.